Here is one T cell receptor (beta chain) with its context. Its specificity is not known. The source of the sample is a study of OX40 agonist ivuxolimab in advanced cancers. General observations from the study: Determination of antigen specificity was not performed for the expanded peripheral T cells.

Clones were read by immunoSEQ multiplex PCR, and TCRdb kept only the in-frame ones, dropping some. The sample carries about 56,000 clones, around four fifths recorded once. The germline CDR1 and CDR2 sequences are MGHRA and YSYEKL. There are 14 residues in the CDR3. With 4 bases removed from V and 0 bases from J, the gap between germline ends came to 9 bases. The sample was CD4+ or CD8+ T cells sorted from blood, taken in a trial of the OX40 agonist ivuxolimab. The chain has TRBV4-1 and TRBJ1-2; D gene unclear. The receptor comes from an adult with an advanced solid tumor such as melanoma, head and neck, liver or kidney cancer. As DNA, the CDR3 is TGCGCCAGCAGCCGAGACCGATCTAACTATGGCTACACCTTC. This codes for CASSRDRSNYGYTF.